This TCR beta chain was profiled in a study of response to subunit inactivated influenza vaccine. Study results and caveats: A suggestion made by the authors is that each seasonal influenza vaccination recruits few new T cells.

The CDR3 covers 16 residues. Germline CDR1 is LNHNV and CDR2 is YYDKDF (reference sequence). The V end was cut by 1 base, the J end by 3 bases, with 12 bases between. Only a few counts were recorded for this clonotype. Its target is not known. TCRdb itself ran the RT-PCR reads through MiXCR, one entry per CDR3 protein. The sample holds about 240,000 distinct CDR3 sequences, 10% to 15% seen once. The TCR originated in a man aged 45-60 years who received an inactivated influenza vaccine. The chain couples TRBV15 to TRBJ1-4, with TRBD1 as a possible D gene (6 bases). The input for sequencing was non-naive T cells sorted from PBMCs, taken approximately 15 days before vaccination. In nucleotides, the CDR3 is TGTGCCACCAGCAGAGGGCAGGGGCGGTCTAATGAAAAACTGTTTTTT. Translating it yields CATSRGQGRSNEKLFF.